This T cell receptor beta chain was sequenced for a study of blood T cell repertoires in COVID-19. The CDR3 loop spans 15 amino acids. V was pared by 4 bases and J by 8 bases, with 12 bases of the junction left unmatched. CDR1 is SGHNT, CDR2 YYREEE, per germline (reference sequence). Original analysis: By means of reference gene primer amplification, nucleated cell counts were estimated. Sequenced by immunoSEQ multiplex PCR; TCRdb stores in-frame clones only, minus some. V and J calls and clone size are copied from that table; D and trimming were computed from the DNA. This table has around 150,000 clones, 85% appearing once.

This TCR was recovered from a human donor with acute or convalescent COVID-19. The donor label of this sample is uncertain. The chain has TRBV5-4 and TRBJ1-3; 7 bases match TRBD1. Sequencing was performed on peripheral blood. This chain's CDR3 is CASSPGTAPRHTIYF. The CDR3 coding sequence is TGTGCCAGCAGCCCGGGGACAGCCCCTCGTCACACCATATATTTT.